These 2 T cell receptor beta chains originate from one sample sequenced in a study of blood T cell repertoires in COVID-19 (dated by TCRdb to the early 2020s). Libraries were built with the immunoSEQ multiplex PCR assay. Held by TCRdb, this immuneACCESS table contains in-frame sequences only and omits some clones. Under half of the omission traces to an unresolved V gene where checked; the cause of the rest is unknown. This sample lists approximately 290,000 clones; over 75% were detected once. Together, the top ten hold 0.75% to 0.95% of the sample. Sequenced: peripheral blood. The source is a human donor with COVID-19, enrolled during active disease. The donor label of this sample is uncertain.

This clone was observed a handful of times. CDR3 in DNA: TGTGCCAGCAGCCCTCGGGACTACCCGTTGAGTTACAATGAGCAGTTCTTC. Residues: CASSPRDYPLSYNEQFF. The chain joins TRBV7-2 to TRBJ2-1; 7 nucleotides line up with TRBD2. The CDR3 loop spans 17 amino acids. The germline V gene encodes CDR1 SGHTA and CDR2 FQGNSA. With 5 bases clipped from V and 4 bases from J, the junction kept 14 bases outside the gene matches.

This clone occurred a few times. The chain recombines TRBV5-4 with TRBJ1-5, with 9 bases lining up with TRBD1. CDR1 SGHNT and CDR2 YYREEE come from the germline V gene (reference sequence). This CDR3 has 15 residues. The V gene end was trimmed by 2 bases and the J gene end by 5 bases; junction bases not matched to a gene: 5. CDR3 loop: CASSLGQGLDQPQHF. The CDR3 nucleotides are TGTGCCAGCAGCTTAGGACAGGGGTTGGATCAGCCCCAGCATTTT.